This entry describes one T cell receptor beta chain. The data belong to a study of blood T cell repertoires in COVID-19. Study-level background: The United States, Italy and Spain supplied acute and convalescent COVID-19 samples. Nucleic acid was either cDNA or gDNA, and it came from T cells, B-cell-depleted T cells, or PBMCs.

Germline CDR1 and CDR2: SGHNT and YYREEE (reference sequence). The V end was cut by 8 bases, the J end by 10 bases, with 18 bases between. The CDR3 is 12 amino acids. Original analysis: Cell counts per sample came from amplifying reference gene primers. Using immunoSEQ multiplex PCR, the repertoire was profiled, and TCRdb retains in-frame clones only, with some absent. The V and J calls and the clone size are those of that table, but D and trimming were determined from the DNA. The sample lists fewer than 400,000 clones; more than 70% were seen once. The receptor was derived from a man between 25 and 39 years old with active or convalescent COVID-19. Sequenced input: peripheral blood. The genes are TRBV5-4 and TRBJ1-1; D perhaps matches TRBD1 (6 bases). The CDR3 here is CASFESQGSAFF. As DNA, the CDR3 is TGTGCCAGTTTCGAGTCTCAGGGGTCAGCTTTCTTT.